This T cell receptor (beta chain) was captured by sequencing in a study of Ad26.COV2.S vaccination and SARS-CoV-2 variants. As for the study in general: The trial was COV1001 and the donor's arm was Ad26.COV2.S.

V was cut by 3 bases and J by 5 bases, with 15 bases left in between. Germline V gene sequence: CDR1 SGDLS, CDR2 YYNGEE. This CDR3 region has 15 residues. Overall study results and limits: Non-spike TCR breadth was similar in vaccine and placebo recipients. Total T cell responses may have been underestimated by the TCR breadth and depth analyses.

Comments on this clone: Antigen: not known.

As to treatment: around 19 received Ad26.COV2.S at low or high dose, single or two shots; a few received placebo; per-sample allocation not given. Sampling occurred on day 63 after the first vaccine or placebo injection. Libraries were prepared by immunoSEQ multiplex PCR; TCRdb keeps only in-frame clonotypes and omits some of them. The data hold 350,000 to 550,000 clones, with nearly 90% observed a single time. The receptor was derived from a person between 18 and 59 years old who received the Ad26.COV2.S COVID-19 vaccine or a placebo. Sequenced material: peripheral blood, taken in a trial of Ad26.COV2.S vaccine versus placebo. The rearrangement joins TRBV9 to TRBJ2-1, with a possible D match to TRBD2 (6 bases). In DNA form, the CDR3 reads TGTGCCAGCAGCGCCCTTTTGGCGGGAAACAATGAGCAGTTCTTC. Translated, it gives CASSALLAGNNEQFF.